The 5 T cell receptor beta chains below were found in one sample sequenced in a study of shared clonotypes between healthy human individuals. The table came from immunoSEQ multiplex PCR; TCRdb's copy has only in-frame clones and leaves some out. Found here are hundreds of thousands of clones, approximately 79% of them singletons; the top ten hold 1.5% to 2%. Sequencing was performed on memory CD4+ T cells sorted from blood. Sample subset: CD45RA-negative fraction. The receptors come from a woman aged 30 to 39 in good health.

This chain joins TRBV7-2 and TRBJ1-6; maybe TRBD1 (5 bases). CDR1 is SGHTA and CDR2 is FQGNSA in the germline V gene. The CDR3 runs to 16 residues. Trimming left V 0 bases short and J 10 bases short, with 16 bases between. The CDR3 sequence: CASSLARGVFGSPLHF. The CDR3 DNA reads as TGTGCCAGCAGCTTAGCGCGAGGGGTTTTTGGATCACCCCTCCACTTT.

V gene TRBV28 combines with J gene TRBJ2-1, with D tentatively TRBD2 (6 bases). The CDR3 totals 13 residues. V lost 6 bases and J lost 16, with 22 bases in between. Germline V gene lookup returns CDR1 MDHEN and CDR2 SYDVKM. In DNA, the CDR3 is TGTGCCAGCAGCCCAAATCACGGGACTCCACCTTTCTTC. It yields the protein CASSPNHGTPPFF.

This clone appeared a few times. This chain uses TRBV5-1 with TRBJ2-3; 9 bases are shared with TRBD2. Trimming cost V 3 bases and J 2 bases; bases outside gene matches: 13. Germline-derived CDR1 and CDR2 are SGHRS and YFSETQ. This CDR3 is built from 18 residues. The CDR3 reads CASSYHPQAGGVTDTQYF. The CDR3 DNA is TGCGCCAGCAGCTATCACCCTCAAGCGGGAGGAGTCACAGATACGCAGTATTTT.

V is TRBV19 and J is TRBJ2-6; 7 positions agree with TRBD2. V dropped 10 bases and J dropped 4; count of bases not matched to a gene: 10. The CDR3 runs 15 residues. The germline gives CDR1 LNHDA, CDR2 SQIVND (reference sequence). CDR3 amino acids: CATYKGGPGANVLTF. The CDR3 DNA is TGTGCCACTTACAAGGGAGGGCCCGGGGCCAACGTCCTGACTTTC.

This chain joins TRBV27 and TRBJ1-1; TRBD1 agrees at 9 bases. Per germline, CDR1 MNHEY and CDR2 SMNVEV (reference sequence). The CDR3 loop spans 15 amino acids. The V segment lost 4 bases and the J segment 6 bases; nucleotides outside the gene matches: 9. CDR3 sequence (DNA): TGTGCCAGCAGTTCGTCCCGACAGGGGGGTTCTGAAGCTTTCTTT. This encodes CASSSSRQGGSEAFF.